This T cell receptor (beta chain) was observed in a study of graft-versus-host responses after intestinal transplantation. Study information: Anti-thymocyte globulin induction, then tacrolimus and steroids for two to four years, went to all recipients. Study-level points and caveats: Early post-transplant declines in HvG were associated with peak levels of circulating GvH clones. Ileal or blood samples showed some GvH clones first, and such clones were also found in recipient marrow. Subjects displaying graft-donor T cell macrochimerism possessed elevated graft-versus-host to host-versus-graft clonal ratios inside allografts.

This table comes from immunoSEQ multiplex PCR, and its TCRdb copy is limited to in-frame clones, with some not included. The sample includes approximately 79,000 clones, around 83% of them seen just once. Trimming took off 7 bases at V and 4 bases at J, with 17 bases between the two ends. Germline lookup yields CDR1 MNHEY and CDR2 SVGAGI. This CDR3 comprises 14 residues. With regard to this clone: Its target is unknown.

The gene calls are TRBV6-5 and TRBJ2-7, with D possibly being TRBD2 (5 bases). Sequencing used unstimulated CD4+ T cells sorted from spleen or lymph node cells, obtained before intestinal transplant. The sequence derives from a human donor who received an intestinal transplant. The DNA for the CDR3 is TGTGCCAGCACCCTGAGAGGGAGTAGGTACGAGCAGTACTTC. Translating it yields CASTLRGSRYEQYF.